The next 8 T cell receptor beta chains were all read from a single sample in a study of cytomegalovirus exposure and HLA in healthy donors (dated by TCRdb to about 2017). The library was made by the immunoSEQ multiplex PCR assay. A mixture of 60 forward primers for TCR Vbeta segments and 13 reverse primers for TCR Jbeta segments was used in the multiplex PCR. The source is immuneACCESS, and TCRdb retained only in-frame sequences with V and J called. Part of the clones is not carried over; for the studies checked, unresolved V genes explain less than half of this, and the remainder is unexplained. The table for this sample lists around 140,000 clones; around 80% of them were counted only once. Clones ranked in the top ten supply around 4.4% of the sample. Source material: PBMCs. These receptors originate from a man aged 35 to 55 in good health and CMV-seronegative.

The rearrangement joins TRBV5-1 to TRBJ1-1; 11 bases match TRBD1. V was clipped by 5 bases and J by 4 bases; unmatched bases: 13. Germline lookup yields CDR1 SGHRS and CDR2 YFSETQ. The length of the CDR3 is 17 residues. CDR3 in DNA: TGCGCCAGCAGTCGGACAGGGGGCGCGGTGGGGAGCACTGAAGCTTTCTTT. The encoded protein is CASSRTGGAVGSTEAFF. The variable domain in full, completed from reference TRBV5-1 and TRBJ1-1, reads KAGVTQTPRYLIKTRGQQVTLSCSPISGHRSVSWYQQTPGQGLQFLFEYFSETQRNKGNFPGRFSGRQFSNSRSEMNVSTLELGDSALYLCASSRTGGAVGSTEAFFGQGTRLTVV.

The chain couples TRBV4-1 to TRBJ2-7; 8 bases map to TRBD1. Germline V gives CDR1 MGHRA, CDR2 YSYEKL. This CDR3 has 14 amino acids. J gave up 2 bases and V 1 base, and 1 base lay outside the gene matches. The chain's CDR3 is CASSQGDRPYEQYF. CDR3 coding DNA: TGCGCCAGCAGCCAAGGGGACAGGCCCTACGAGCAGTACTTC.

There are a few counts of this clone. The rearrangement links TRBV7-6 to TRBJ1-1, with D maybe TRBD1 (6 bases). This CDR3 is 13 amino acids long. The germline gives CDR1 SGHVS, CDR2 FNYEAQ. Trimming left V 5 bases short and J 5 bases short, with 12 bases between. CDR3 protein: CASSTRTVTEAFF. CDR3 DNA: TGTGCCAGCAGCACTCGGACAGTAACTGAAGCTTTCTTT. The entire variable domain, with the rest obtained from reference TRBV7-6 and TRBJ1-1, is as follows: GAGVSQSPRYKVTKRGQDVALRCDPISGHVSLYWYRQALGQGPEFLTYFNYEAQQDKSGLPNDRFSAERPEGSISTLTIQRTEQRDSAMYRCASSTRTVTEAFFGQGTRLTVV.

The chain is built from TRBV7-6 and TRBJ2-5; weak D call: TRBD2 (5 bases). V lost 1 base to trimming and J lost 1 base, with 19 bases between them. Germline CDR1 is SGHVS and CDR2 is FNYEAQ. The CDR3 sequence is 18 residues long. The CDR3 region is CASSLDRVREKVQETQYF. The CDR3 region has the DNA TGTGCCAGCAGCTTAGATCGGGTGAGGGAAAAGGTCCAAGAGACCCAGTACTTC. Using reference TRBV7-6 and TRBJ2-5 for the parts outside the CDR3, the full variable domain is GAGVSQSPRYKVTKRGQDVALRCDPISGHVSLYWYRQALGQGPEFLTYFNYEAQQDKSGLPNDRFSAERPEGSISTLTIQRTEQRDSAMYRCASSLDRVREKVQETQYFGPGTRLLVL.

This clone was recorded once. V gene TRBV27 combines with J gene TRBJ1-2, with a tentative D call TRBD1 (5 bases). The CDR3 runs to 16 residues. V gave up 4 bases and J gave up 3 bases, with 18 bases separating them. Germline loops: CDR1 MNHEY, CDR2 SMNVEV (reference sequence). The CDR3 protein is CASSSRTGGIHYGYTF. The CDR3 DNA is TGTGCCAGCAGTTCCCGGACCGGGGGGATTCACTATGGCTACACCTTC.

V and J are TRBV6-6 and TRBJ2-5; D possibly corresponds to TRBD1 (6 bases). The length of the CDR3 is 13 residues. Deletions cut 6 bases from V and 2 bases from J, with 10 bases between. From germline, CDR1 is MNHNY and CDR2 SVGAGI (reference sequence). CDR3: CASSATGQETQYF. The CDR3 nucleotides are TGTGCCAGCAGCGCGACAGGACAAGAGACCCAGTACTTC.

The chain combines TRBV12-5 with TRBJ1-4, with 9 bases fitting TRBD1. The CDR3 totals 16 residues. Germline V gene data show CDR1 as LGHNT and CDR2 as FRNRAP. The junction had 7 bases not matched to a gene; V was cut back by 1 base and J by 7 bases. DNA for the CDR3: TGTGCTAGTGGTTTGGGTCTACGGGACAGGGTTGAAAAACTGTTTTTT. This sequence encodes CASGLGLRDRVEKLFF.

The J gene is TRBJ1-1, the V gene TRBV27; a weak D match, TRBD1 (5 bases). V was pared by 3 bases and J by 2 bases, with 10 bases between. CDR3 length: 14 amino acids. Germline assignment: CDR1 MNHEY and CDR2 SMNVEV (reference sequence). The CDR3 DNA sequence: TGTGCCAGCAGTTTCAGGGCAGATAACACTGAAGCTTTCTTT. Protein sequence: CASSFRADNTEAFF.